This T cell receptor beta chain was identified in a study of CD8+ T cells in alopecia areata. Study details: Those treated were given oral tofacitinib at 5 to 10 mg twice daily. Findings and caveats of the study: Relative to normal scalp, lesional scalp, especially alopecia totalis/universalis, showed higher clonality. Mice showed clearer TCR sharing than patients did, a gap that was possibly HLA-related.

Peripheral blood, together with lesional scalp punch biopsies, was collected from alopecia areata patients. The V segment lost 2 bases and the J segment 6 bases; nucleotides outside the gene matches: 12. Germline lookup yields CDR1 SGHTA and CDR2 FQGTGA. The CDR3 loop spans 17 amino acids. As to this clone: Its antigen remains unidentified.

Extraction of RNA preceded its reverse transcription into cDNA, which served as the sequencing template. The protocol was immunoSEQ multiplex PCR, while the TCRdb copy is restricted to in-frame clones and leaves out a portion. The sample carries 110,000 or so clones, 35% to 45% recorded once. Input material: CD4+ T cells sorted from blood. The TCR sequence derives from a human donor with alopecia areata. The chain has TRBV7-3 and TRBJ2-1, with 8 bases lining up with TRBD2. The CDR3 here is CASSLGVVGAGVNEQFF. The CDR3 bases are TGTGCCAGCAGCTTAGGGGTGGTAGGAGCGGGAGTCAATGAGCAGTTCTTC.